A selection of T cell receptor beta chains follows, all from one sample in a study of cytomegalovirus exposure and HLA in healthy donors. Sequencing used immunoSEQ multiplex PCR; TCRdb keeps in-frame clones, though not all of them. The sample lists about 150,000 clones; 60% to 85% were seen once. Specimen: PBMCs. Every receptor here comes from a man aged 45-65 years in good health and CMV-seropositive. Both conserved end residues are part of each CDR3. D genes are given only for firm matches. For some rows the clone size is stated as once, few or many, or as a class when expanded; others skip it.

TRBJ1-2 TRBD1 few TRBV28 CASSPLDRGQGYTF TGTGCCAGCAGTCCTCTGGACAGGGGGCAGGGCTACACCTTC
TRBJ1-1 TRBD1 - TRBV7-9 CASSFPGTGEMNTEAFF TGTGCCAGCAGCTTCCCCGGGACAGGGGAAATGAACACTGAAGCTTTCTTT
TRBJ2-1 TRBD2 - TRBV6-1 CASSGTGTSAYNEQFF TGTGCCAGCAGTGGGACCGGGACTAGCGCGTACAATGAGCAGTTCTTC
TRBJ2-3 - - TRBV5-6 CASSPFGGGRTDTQYF TGTGCCAGCAGCCCCTTTGGGGGCGGACGCACAGATACGCAGTATTTT
TRBJ2-1 TRBD2 - TRBV10-1 CASSNGGSNEQFF TGCGCCAGCAGTAACGGGGGGAGCAATGAGCAGTTCTTC
TRBJ1-2 - - TRBV9 CASSPNPGRETNYGYTF TGTGCCAGCAGCCCAAACCCGGGGAGGGAGACTAACTATGGCTACACCTTC
TRBJ2-3 - - TRBV27 CASSTRLADTQYF TGTGCCAGCAGTACCAGACTGGCAGATACGCAGTATTTT
TRBJ2-1 TRBD2 - TRBV9 CASSVDLLAESYNEQFF TGTGCCAGCAGCGTAGATTTACTAGCGGAATCCTACAATGAGCAGTTCTTC
TRBJ2-1 TRBD2 - TRBV7-9 CASRSSSGSLVKNEQFF TGTGCCAGCCGATCTTCTAGCGGGAGTTTAGTAAAGAATGAGCAGTTCTTC
TRBJ2-5 - - TRBV5-1 CASSLAGTDQETQYF TGCGCCAGCAGCTTGGCCGGTACAGACCAAGAGACCCAGTACTTC
TRBJ2-6 TRBD1 - TRBV19 CASSIYRGLLSGANVLTF TGTGCCAGTAGTATATACAGGGGGCTCCTCTCTGGGGCCAACGTCCTGACTTTC
TRBJ2-5 TRBD1 - TRBV7-9 CASSATGGGETQYF TGTGCCAGCAGCGCAACAGGGGGCGGCGAGACCCAGTACTTC
TRBJ1-5 - - TRBV7-9 CSSRRDNQPQHF TGTTCCAGCCGACGGGACAATCAGCCCCAGCATTTT
TRBJ1-5 TRBD1 - TRBV28 CASSLWGRQGRGNQPQHF TGTGCCAGCAGTTTATGGGGGCGACAGGGGAGGGGGAATCAGCCCCAGCATTTT
TRBJ2-7 TRBD1 - TRBV28 CASSEGTGGYEQYF TGTGCCAGCAGTGAAGGGACAGGGGGCTACGAGCAGTACTTC
TRBJ2-7 TRBD2 - TRBV5-4 CASSLTGTSGSYEQYF TGTGCCAGCAGCTTAACCGGGACTAGCGGATCCTACGAGCAGTACTTC
TRBJ2-7 TRBD1 once TRBV2 CASSADRDDSYEQYF TGTGCCAGCAGCGCTGACAGGGATGACTCCTACGAGCAGTACTTC
TRBJ2-1 TRBD1 - TRBV7-2 CASSADRVGTSEQFF TGTGCCAGCAGCGCCGACAGGGTGGGCACGTCGGAGCAGTTCTTC
TRBJ2-2 TRBD2 once TRBV6-6 CASSYLAGGTGELFF TGTGCCAGCAGTTACCTAGCGGGAGGTACCGGGGAGCTGTTTTTT
TRBJ1-2 - few TRBV6-1 CASSQAHYGYTF TGTGCCAGCAGCCAGGCTCACTATGGCTACACCTTC
TRBJ2-7 TRBD2 - TRBV5-4 CASSLSGGGSYEQYF TGTGCCAGCAGCTTGTCGGGGGGGGGCTCCTACGAGCAGTACTTC
TRBJ1-2 TRBD1 - TRBV29-1 CSVVVWGQGAVFRLEGLVGYTF TGCAGCGTTGTAGTGTGGGGACAGGGGGCGGTATTTCGACTTGAAGGGCTTGTGGGCTACACCTTC